Included here is one T cell receptor beta chain sequence, with context. The source of the sample is a study of blood T cell repertoires in COVID-19. Study context: COVID-19 samples from acute and convalescent phases originated in the United States, Italy and Spain.

Sequencing was performed with immunoSEQ multiplex PCR; in TCRdb, only in-frame clones are kept and a portion is missing. In the table there are roughly 190,000 clones, around 90% of which are singletons. Per the germline V gene, CDR1 is SGHRS and CDR2 is YFSETQ. This CDR3 contains 14 residues. Losses at the gene ends were 1 base for V and 5 bases for J; bases not matched to a gene: 5. This chain connects TRBV5-1 to TRBJ2-5; 7 bases agree with TRBD2. Sequenced material: peripheral blood. The source is a man aged 50 to 60 with acute or convalescent COVID-19. The CDR3 coding sequence is TGCGCCAGCAGCTTGTCCGGACTAGGGGAGACCCAGTACTTC. It yields the protein CASSLSGLGETQYF.